This T cell receptor (beta chain) comes out of a study of T cell responses to AZD1222 COVID-19 vaccine (dated by TCRdb to 2020 to 2023). With respect to the entire study: Because spike-specific TCR depth and breadth did not differ between the two schedules, AZD1222 recipients who got a second dose at roughly 4 weeks were pooled with those who got a second dose at roughly 12 weeks. Enrollment into the trials was organized by age into subgroups of 18-55, 56-69 and 70-plus years, and those subgroups contained around 150, 28 and 57 TCR-sequenced participants, respectively. TCR sequencing was performed for 230 to 250 trial participants, of whom about 200 were given two doses of AZD1222 and 26 were given two doses of MenACWY control vaccine.

The sample's time point, from its label and the paper: baseline before first vaccination. Samples from vaccinated people were obtained from the UK trials COV001 and COV002, which included a single-blind randomized controlled phase 2/3 trial of AZD1222 (ChAdOx1 nCoV-19) in healthy adults. For TCRbeta chain sequencing, PBMC samples were collected from trial participants at day 0 and at day 28 after the second dose. Comment on this clone: Its binding antigen is unknown. No base-level quality is on record; no much larger clone is a single base apart.

Overall study outcomes, separate from this receptor: Conclusions about previously exposed vaccinees are limited because only a handful of AZD1222 recipients were SARS-CoV-2 seropositive at baseline. The 56-69-year group was small, and its depth increase did not reach significance, likely because of low power. No day 14 peak-response samples were available, so repertoires were characterized only after the peak T cell response. After two AZD1222 doses, both the breadth and the depth of spike-specific TCRs were significantly higher than at day 0 and than in MenACWY recipients. The vaccine-associated CD4 TCRs covered the entire spike protein, and the dominant responses fell in regions 160-218 and 743-854. Nearly half of unique spike-specific TCRs reportedly recognized epitopes outside regions mutated in the B.1.351 and B.1.1.7 variants. Most participants were white British and females outnumbered males, and the authors suggested that clonal diversity may have been underestimated.

The CDR3 regions of human TCRbeta chains were subjected to immunosequencing. From the authors' description of their analysis: Repertoire TCRs were checked for matches against a reference library of SARS-CoV-2-specific TCRs that had been generated using the MIRA antigen-specificity platform. Breadth was defined as the fraction of unique TCRs that were SARS-CoV-2-associated. Depth was defined as the fraction of total T cells that were SARS-CoV-2-associated. Using the MIRA data, each spike-specific TCR was assigned both to the spike region to which the TCR was reactive and to a CD4 or CD8 class. Log10-transformed breadth and depth values were compared by one-way ANOVA with Sidak's multiple comparisons tests. TCRdb carries this immuneACCESS record with in-frame sequences only. Its versions omit some clonotypes, under half of them owing to an unresolved V gene in the studies checked, with the rest unexplained. V and J calls and clone size follow that table, whereas D and trimming were derived from the DNA. The sample table records approximately 100,000 clones; 91% of these occur just once. The ten largest clonotypes hold under 60% of the sample.

The specimen comprised peripheral blood, sampled on day 0 of AZD1222 vaccination. The origin of this receptor is an adult in good health.

The CDR3 is CASSPTTALFYSKGYGYTF. At the DNA level, the sequence is TGTGCCAGCTCACCTACGACAGCCTTATTCTATTCTAAGGGCTATGGCTACACCTTC. The V and J segments used are TRBV18 and TRBJ1-2; TRBD1 might be the D gene, on 5 matching bases. The CDR3 numbers 19 residues from cysteine through phenylalanine. Just the 57-base CDR3 DNA is kept, in frame starting at base 1. Sequences KGHSH (CDR1) and LQKENI (CDR2) are obtained from the germline V gene. Trimming at the junction amounts to 3 bases on V and 4 bases on J, and the germline ends lie 27 bases apart.